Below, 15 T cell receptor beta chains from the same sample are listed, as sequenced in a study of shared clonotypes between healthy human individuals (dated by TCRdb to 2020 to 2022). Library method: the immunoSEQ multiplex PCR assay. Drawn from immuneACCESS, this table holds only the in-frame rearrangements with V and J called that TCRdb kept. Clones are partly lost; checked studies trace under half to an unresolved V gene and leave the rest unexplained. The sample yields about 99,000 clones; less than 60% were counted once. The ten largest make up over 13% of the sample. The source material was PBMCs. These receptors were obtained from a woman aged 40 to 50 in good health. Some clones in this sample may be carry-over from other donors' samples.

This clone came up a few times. The CDR3 loop reads CASSQVIDRDRDTEAFF. The CDR3 DNA sequence: TGTGCCAGCAGCCAAGTCATTGACCGAGACAGGGACACTGAAGCTTTCTTT. The chain recombines TRBV4-2 with TRBJ1-1, with 7 nucleotides matching TRBD1. Germline V gene sequence: CDR1 LGHNA, CDR2 YNFKEQ. V dropped 1 base and J dropped 3; count of bases not matched to a gene: 11. This CDR3 is 17 amino acids long.

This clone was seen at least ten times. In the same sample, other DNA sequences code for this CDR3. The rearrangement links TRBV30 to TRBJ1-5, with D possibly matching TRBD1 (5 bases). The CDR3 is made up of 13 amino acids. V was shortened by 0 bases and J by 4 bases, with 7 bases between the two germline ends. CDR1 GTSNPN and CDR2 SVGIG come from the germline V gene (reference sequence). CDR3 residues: CAWSVRGNQPQHF. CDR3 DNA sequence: TGTGCCTGGAGTGTAAGGGGTAATCAGCCCCAGCATTTT. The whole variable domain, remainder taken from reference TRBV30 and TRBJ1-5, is SQTIHQWPATLVQPVGSPLSLECTVEGTSNPNLYWYRQAAGRGLQLLFYSVGIGQISSEVPQNLSASRPQDRQFILSSKKLLLSDSGFYLCAWSVRGNQPQHFGDGTRLSIL.

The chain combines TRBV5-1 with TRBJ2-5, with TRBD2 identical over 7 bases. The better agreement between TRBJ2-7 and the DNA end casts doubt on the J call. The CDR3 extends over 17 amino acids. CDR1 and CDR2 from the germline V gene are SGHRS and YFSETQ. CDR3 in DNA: TGCGCCAGCAGCTTGGCTGGGGGGGGAGTCCTTTCCTACGAGCAGTACTTC. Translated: CASSLAGGGVLSYEQYF.

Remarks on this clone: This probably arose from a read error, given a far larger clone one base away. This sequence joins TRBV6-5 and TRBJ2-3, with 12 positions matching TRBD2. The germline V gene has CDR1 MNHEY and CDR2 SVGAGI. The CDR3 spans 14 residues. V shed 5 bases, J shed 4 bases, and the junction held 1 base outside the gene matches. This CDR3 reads CASSRLAGADTQYF. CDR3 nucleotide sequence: TGTGCCAGCAGTAGACTAGCGGGAGCAGATACGCAGTATTTT.

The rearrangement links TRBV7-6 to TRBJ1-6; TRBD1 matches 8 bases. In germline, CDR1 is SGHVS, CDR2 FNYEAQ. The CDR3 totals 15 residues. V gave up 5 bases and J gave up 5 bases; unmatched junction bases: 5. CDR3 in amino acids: CASSQRTGNNSPLHF. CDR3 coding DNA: TGTGCCAGCAGCCAAAGGACAGGGAATAATTCACCCCTCCACTTT.

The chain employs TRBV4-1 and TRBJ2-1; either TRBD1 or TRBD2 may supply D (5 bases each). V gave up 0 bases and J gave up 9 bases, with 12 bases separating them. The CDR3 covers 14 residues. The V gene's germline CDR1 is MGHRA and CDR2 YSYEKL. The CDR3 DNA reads TGCGCCAGCAGCCAAGAGGGGACCTACGGTGAGCAGTTCTTC. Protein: CASSQEGTYGEQFF.

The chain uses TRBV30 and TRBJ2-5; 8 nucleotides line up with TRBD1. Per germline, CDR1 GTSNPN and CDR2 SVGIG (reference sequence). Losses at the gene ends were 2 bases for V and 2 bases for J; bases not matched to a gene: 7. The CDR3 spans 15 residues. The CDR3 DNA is TGTGCCTGGAGTAACGGACAGGGCCCACAAGAGACCCAGTACTTC. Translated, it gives CAWSNGQGPQETQYF.

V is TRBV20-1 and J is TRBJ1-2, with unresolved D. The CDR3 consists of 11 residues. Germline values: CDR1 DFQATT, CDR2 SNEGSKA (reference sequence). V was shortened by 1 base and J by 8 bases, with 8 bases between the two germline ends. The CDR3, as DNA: TGCAGTGCTAGAGTCAGTCAAGGCTACACCTTC. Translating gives CSARVSQGYTF.

The CDR3 protein is CASSLVPNTGELFF. The DNA of the CDR3 is TGTGCCAGCAGCTTAGTGCCGAACACCGGGGAGCTGTTTTTT. The rearrangement joins TRBV7-3 to TRBJ2-2, with D unresolved. V dropped 2 bases and J dropped 0 bases, with 4 bases sitting between them. Germline V gene lookup returns CDR1 SGHTA and CDR2 FQGTGA. This CDR3 contains 14 residues. Together with reference TRBV7-3 and TRBJ2-2, the CDR3 gives the full variable domain: GAGVSQTPSNKVTEKGKYVELRCDPISGHTALYWYRQSLGQGPEFLIYFQGTGAADDSGLPNDRFFAVRPEGSVSTLKIQRTERGDSAVYLCASSLVPNTGELFFGEGSRLTVL.

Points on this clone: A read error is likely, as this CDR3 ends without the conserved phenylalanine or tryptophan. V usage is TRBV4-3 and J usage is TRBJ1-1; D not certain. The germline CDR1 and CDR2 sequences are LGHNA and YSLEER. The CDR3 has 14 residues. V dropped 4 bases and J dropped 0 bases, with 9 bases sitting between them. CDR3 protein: CASSRHRMNTEAFL. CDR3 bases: TGCGCCAGCAGCCGGCACCGCATGAACACTGAAGCTTTCCTT.

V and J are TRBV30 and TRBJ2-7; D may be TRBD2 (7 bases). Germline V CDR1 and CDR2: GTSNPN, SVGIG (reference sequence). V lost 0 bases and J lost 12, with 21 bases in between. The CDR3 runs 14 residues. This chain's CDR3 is CAWSVRGGLSKPYF. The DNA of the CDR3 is TGTGCCTGGAGTGTAAGAGGGGGACTAAGCAAGCCGTACTTC. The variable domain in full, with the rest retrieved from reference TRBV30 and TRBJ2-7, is SQTIHQWPATLVQPVGSPLSLECTVEGTSNPNLYWYRQAAGRGLQLLFYSVGIGQISSEVPQNLSASRPQDRQFILSSKKLLLSDSGFYLCAWSVRGGLSKPYFGPGTRLTVT.

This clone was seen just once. CDR3 sequence reads: CASSSGVALTSYEQYF. CDR3 DNA sequence: TGTGCCAGCAGTTCAGGTGTGGCTTTAACCTCCTACGAGCAGTACTTC. This sequence joins TRBV28 and TRBJ2-7; D is uncertain. This CDR3 has 16 residues. CDR1 is MDHEN, CDR2 SYDVKM, per germline. V was cut by 4 bases and J by 0 bases, with 16 bases left in between.

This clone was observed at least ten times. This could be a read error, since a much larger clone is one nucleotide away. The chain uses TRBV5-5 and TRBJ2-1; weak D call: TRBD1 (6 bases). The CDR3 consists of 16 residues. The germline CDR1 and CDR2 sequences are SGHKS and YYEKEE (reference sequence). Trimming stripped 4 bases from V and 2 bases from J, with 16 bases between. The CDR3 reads CASSPPCRGTYNEQFF. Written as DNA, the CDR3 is TGTGCCAGCAGCCCACCCTGCAGGGGTACCTACAATGAGCAGTTCTTC.

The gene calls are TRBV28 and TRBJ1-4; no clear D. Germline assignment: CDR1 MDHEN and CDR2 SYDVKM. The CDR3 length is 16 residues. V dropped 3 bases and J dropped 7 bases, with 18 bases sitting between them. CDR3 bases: TGTGCCAGCAGTTTGGGTCTAATGGGCCAACTTGAAAAACTGTTTTTT. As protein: CASSLGLMGQLEKLFF.

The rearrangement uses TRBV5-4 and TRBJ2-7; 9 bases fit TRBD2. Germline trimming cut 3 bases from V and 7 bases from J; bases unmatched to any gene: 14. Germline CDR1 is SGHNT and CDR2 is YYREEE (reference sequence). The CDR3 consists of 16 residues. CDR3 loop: CASSSAIAGARAEQYF. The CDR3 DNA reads TGTGCCAGCAGCTCAGCAATAGCGGGAGCAAGGGCGGAGCAGTACTTC.